The clone carrying this T cell receptor beta chain has at least ten counts. Its antigen remains unknown. The CDR3 has 13 residues. CDR1 and CDR2 (germline): DFQATT, SNEGSKA (reference sequence). The sample is drawn from a study of glioma-infiltrating T cells. Findings and limits, study-wide: Above-expected tissue-blood divergence occurred in all gliomas, most in low-grade ones. Only very few CDR3 sequences appeared in both tissue and blood.

The iRepertoire nested amplicon-rescue multiplex PCR amplified TCR alpha and beta CDR3s from RNA. One-step reverse transcription and amplification started from about 100-400 ng of tissue mRNA or PBMC total RNA. TCRdb re-called the multiplex PCR reads with MiXCR, one entry per CDR3 protein. The sample yields approximately 120,000 distinct CDR3 sequences, 25% to 30% seen once. Sequencing was carried out using glioma tissue, nonneoplastic brain tissue, or PBMCs (not recorded which). The rearrangement joins TRBV20-1 to TRBJ1-1, with 7 bases identical to TRBD1. The sequence was collected from a human donor with low-grade glioma or glioblastoma, undergoing nonglioma brain surgery, or in good health (not recorded which). The CDR3 region is CRTGRLRHTEAFF. CDR3 in DNA: TGCAGGACAGGGCGCCTCCGCCACACTGAAGCTTTCTTT.